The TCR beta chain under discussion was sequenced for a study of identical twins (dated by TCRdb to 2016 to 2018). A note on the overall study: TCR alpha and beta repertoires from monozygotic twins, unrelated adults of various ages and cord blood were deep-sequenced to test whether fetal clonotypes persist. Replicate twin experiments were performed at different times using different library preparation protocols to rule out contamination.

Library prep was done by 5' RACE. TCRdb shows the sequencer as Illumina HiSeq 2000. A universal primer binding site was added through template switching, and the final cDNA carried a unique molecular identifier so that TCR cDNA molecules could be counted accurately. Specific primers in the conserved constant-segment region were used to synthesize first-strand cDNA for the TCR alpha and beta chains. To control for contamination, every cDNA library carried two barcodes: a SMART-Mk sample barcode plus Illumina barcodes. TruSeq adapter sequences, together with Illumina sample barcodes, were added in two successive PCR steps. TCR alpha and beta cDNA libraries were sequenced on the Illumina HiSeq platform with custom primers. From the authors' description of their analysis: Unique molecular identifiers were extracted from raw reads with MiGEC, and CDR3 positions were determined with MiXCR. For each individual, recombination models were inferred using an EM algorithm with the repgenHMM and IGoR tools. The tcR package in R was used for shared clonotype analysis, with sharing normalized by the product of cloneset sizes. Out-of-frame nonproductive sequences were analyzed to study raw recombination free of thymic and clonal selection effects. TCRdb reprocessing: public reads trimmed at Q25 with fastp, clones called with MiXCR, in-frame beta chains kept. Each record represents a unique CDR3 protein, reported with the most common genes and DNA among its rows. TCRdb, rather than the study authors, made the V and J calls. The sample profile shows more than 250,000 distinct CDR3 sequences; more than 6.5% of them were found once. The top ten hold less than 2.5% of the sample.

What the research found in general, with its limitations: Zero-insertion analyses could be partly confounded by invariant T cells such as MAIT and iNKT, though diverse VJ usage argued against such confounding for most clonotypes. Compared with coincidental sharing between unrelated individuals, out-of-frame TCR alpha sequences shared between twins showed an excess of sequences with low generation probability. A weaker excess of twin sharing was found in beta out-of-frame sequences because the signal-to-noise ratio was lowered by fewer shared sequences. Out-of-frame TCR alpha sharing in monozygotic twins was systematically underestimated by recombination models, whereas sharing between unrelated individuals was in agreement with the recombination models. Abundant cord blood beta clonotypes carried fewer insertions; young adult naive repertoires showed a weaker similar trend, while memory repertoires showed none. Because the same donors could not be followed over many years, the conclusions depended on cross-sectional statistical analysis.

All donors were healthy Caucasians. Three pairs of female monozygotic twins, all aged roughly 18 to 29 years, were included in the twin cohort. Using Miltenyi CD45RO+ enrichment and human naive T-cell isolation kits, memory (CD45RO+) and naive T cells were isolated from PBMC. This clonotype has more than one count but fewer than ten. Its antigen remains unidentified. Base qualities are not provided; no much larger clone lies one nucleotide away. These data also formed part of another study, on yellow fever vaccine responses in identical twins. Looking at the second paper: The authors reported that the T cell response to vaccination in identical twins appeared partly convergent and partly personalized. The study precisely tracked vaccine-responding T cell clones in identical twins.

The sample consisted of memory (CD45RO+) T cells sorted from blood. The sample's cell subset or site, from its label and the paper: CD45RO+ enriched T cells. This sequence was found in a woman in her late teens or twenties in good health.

The CDR3 reads as follows: CASSEATNRLYGYTF. The DNA sequence is given as TGTGCCAGCAGTGAAGCGACCAACAGACTCTATGGCTACACCTTC. The chain was built from TRBV6-1 and TRBJ1-2, with the D gene not confidently named. V is cut by 0 bases and J by 4 bases, and the space between the germline ends is 12 bases. The CDR3 starts with the cysteine, ends with the phenylalanine, and has 15 residues. Just the 45-base CDR3 DNA is kept, in frame starting at base 1. The germline V gene provides CDR1 MNHNS and CDR2 SASEGT.